The clone carrying this TCR beta chain was counted ten times or more. Antigen specificity is unknown. The CDR3 extends over 15 amino acids. Trimming removed 4 bases at V and 0 bases at J, with 10 bases between. In germline, CDR1 is LGHDT, CDR2 YNNKEL (reference sequence). Those patients with uncontrolled infection, other autoimmune disease, pregnancy or lactation were excluded. PBMCs stemmed from approximately 10 ml fresh peripheral blood. The entry originates in a study of T cells in Graves' hyperthyroidism and ophthalmopathy. The study's findings and limits: Ophthalmopathy and stable hyperthyroidism were separated by a 13 V-J model. Blood also contained most expanded thyroid clonotypes above 0.001.

Amplified TCR beta CDR3 regions derived from RNA transcripts. HTBI primers drove first-round RT-PCR of the TCR CDR3. TCRdb re-analysed the multiplex PCR reads in MiXCR, keeping a single row per CDR3 protein. Found here are under 600,000 distinct CDR3 sequences, 16% of them singletons; the top ten hold around 3.5%. The TCR originated in a woman in her forties with Graves' ophthalmopathy. The chain has TRBV3-1 and TRBJ2-1; D gene ambiguous. Sequencing was carried out using blood. This CDR3 is CASSPQEYSYNEQFF. The CDR3, as DNA: TGTGCCAGCAGCCCCCAGGAGTACTCCTACAATGAGCAGTTCTTC.